The clone carrying this T cell receptor (beta chain) was observed many times. What it binds is not known. This sample is part of a study of T cells in Graves' hyperthyroidism and ophthalmopathy. Graves' hyperthyroidism is called stable when ophthalmopathy does not progress within 18 months. Researchers barred patients who had uncontrolled infection, other autoimmune disease, pregnancy or lactation. Source material for PBMCs was around 10 ml fresh peripheral blood. TCR beta CDR3 region amplification was performed from RNA transcripts. First-round RT-PCR targeting the TCR CDR3 was performed with the HTBI primer set. TCRdb used MiXCR to reprocess the multiplex PCR reads, holding one entry per CDR3 protein. The sample carries hundreds of thousands of distinct CDR3 sequences, approximately 15% recorded once. Study-wide points: Ophthalmopathy, as predicted by the model, came a median approximately 5.9 months after the prediction.

Trimming cost V 9 bases and J 5 bases; bases outside gene matches: 10. The CDR3 runs 14 residues. The receptor was isolated from a woman younger than 35 with Graves' hyperthyroidism. The chain is built from TRBV12-3 or TRBV12-4 and TRBJ2-3; TRBD2 matches at 8 bases. The sample comprised blood. As DNA, the CDR3 is TGTGCCAGTCGGAGAGTGGCGGGAGGAGATACGCAGTATTTT. Translated: CASRRVAGGDTQYF.